This section outlines one TCR beta chain sequence together with its context. Trimming at V came to 0 bases and at J to 7 bases, leaving 10 bases not matched to a gene. Germline CDR1 is LGHNA and CDR2 is YNFKEQ. The CDR3 is 17 residues long. The record originates from a study of blood T cells in healthy people across ages. Study background: Template switching caught about one barcoded beta molecule for each two T cells.

A J-beta primer mix and a sample-barcoded 5' primer were used in a second PCR of roughly 7 to 12 cycles. TCRdb re-analysed the 5' RACE reads in MiXCR, keeping a single row per CDR3 protein. Among 800,000 to 1,000,000 distinct CDR3 sequences listed, roughly 43% were seen once. The receptor was derived from a man aged 25-45 years in good health. Sequenced: blood. The chain links TRBV4-2 to TRBJ2-7; 12 positions match TRBD2. This CDR3 is CASSQEVLAGGRSEQYF. CDR3 DNA sequence: TGTGCCAGCAGCCAAGAAGTCCTAGCGGGGGGGAGGAGTGAGCAGTACTTC.